This T cell receptor (beta chain) was sequenced during a study of T cells after yellow fever vaccination. Regarding the study as a whole: Although the secondary response was weaker, it peaked faster, at day 5 versus 15. A large majority of primary-vaccination clones showed up again after the booster (around 95% CD4, 75% to 90% CD8).

This CDR3 contains 15 residues. V lost 4 bases and J 8 bases, leaving 15 bases between the germline ends. Germline CDR1 reads LGHDT; CDR2 reads YNNKEL (reference sequence). Each CDR3 protein is one row after TCRdb ran MiXCR on the 5' RACE reads. The table has hundreds of thousands of distinct CDR3 sequences, approximately 4% seen once. In this sample, this clonotype turned up a few times. Its antigen remains unknown. The TCR comes from a man aged 18 to 30 who received the YFV17D yellow fever vaccine. The V gene is TRBV3-1, the J gene TRBJ1-6; the D gene is possibly TRBD1 (6 bases). The sequencing here drew on PBMCs, taken 5 days after the yellow fever booster vaccination. The CDR3 coding sequence is TGTGCCAGCAGCCCGGGCGGGGGCTGGGATTCACCCCTCCACTTT. Translation gives CASSPGGGWDSPLHF. The variable domain in full, with the rest retrieved from reference TRBV3-1 and TRBJ1-6, is DTAVSQTPKYLVTQMGNDKSIKCEQNLGHDTMYWYKQDSKKFLKIMFSYNNKELIINETVPNRFSPKSPDKAHLNLHINSLELGDSAVYFCASSPGGGWDSPLHFGNGTRLTVT.